The 15 T cell receptor beta chains below were found in one sample sequenced in a study of CD8+ T cells in alopecia areata. Treatment reported: oral pan-JAK inhibitor, 5-10 mg twice daily. As the sequencing template, cDNA was produced by extracting RNA and reverse transcribing it. Repertoires were generated with immunoSEQ multiplex PCR, while TCRdb's copy carries only in-frame clones and drops some. The sample carries some 150,000 clones, around four fifths recorded once. Source: CD8+ T cells sorted from blood, taken at week 4, from a patient treated with tofacitinib. These receptors were collected from a human donor with alopecia areata.

The chain employs TRBV10-3 and TRBJ2-1; TRBD2 aligns across 7 bases. Germline CDR1 reads ENHRY; CDR2 reads SYGVKD. With 4 bases clipped from V and 5 bases from J, the junction kept 5 bases outside the gene matches. This CDR3 region has 14 residues. The CDR3 sequence: CAISVGGTHNEQFF. In DNA, the CDR3 is TGTGCCATCAGTGTGGGGGGGACCCACAATGAGCAGTTCTTC.

The V call is TRBV4-3, the J call TRBJ1-2; tentatively, D is TRBD1 (6 bases). This CDR3 spans 13 amino acids. The V end was cut by 1 base, the J end by 3 bases, with 6 bases between. The V gene's germline CDR1 is LGHNA and CDR2 YSLEER. This CDR3 is CASSQGTDYGYTF. CDR3 DNA sequence: TGCGCCAGCAGCCAAGGGACAGACTATGGCTACACCTTC.

The chain joins TRBV4-1 to TRBJ2-2; D not certain. The V gene lost 4 bases and the J gene lost 8 bases, with 8 bases spanning the gap. The CDR3 length is 12 residues. CDR1 is MGHRA, CDR2 YSYEKL, per germline. CDR3: CASSPTLGELFF. CDR3 bases: TGCGCCAGCAGCCCGACCCTGGGGGAGCTGTTTTTT.

CDR3 sequence (DNA): TGTGCCAGCAGCTCCACAGGGTACCAAGAGACCCAGTACTTC. Its protein is CASSSTGYQETQYF. The gene calls are TRBV7-9 and TRBJ2-5, with D tentatively TRBD1 (6 bases). The V gene lost 4 bases and the J gene lost 0 bases, with 9 bases spanning the gap. The CDR3 length is 14 residues. Germline V gene data show CDR1 as SEHNR and CDR2 as FQNEAQ (reference sequence).

The chain combines TRBV5-6 with TRBJ2-1, with 10 bases identical to TRBD2. CDR1 is SGHDT and CDR2 is YYEEEE in the germline V gene. The CDR3 runs to 17 residues. V dropped 0 bases and J dropped 4; count of bases not matched to a gene: 7. CDR3 region: CASSLGASGGPYNEQFF. CDR3 nucleotides: TGTGCCAGCAGCTTGGGGGCTAGCGGGGGCCCTTACAATGAGCAGTTCTTC.

The chain carries TRBV7-2 and TRBJ1-2, with D hard to call. CDR1 is SGHTA and CDR2 is FQGNSA in the germline V gene. This CDR3 is built from 15 residues. Deletions cut 4 bases from V and 3 bases from J, with 15 bases between. CDR3: CASSSHPLSYYGYTF. In DNA form, the CDR3 reads TGTGCCAGCAGCTCTCATCCCCTCAGCTACTATGGCTACACCTTC.

The chain links TRBV14 to TRBJ2-5; D remains ambiguous. Trimming removed 0 bases at V and 0 bases at J, with 8 bases between. CDR1 and CDR2 from the germline V gene are SGHDN and FVKESK. The CDR3 is 15 amino acids. CDR3 sequence reads: CASSQDTDYQETQYF. CDR3 sequence (DNA): TGTGCCAGCAGCCAAGATACAGATTACCAAGAGACCCAGTACTTC.

The rearrangement joins TRBV10-3 to TRBJ2-7; TRBD2 matches at 11 bases. The CDR3 contains 15 residues. CDR1 is ENHRY and CDR2 is SYGVKD in the germline V gene. The trim removed 6 bases at V and 6 bases at J, leaving 10 bases unmatched. This CDR3 is CAIRSSGGASLEQYF. The CDR3 DNA is TGTGCCATCAGAAGTAGCGGGGGGGCCTCTCTCGAGCAGTACTTC.

The chain links TRBV2 to TRBJ2-2; D may be TRBD1 (6 bases). V lost 6 bases and J lost 1, with 9 bases in between. The CDR3 runs to 14 residues. Per germline, CDR1 SNHLY and CDR2 FYNNEI. CDR3 loop: CASRVQGNTGELFF. The CDR3 nucleotides are TGTGCCAGCAGAGTACAGGGGAACACCGGGGAGCTGTTTTTT.

This clone was counted a few times. The chain couples TRBV6-1 to TRBJ1-5; tentative D call: TRBD1 (5 bases). Germline V gene data show CDR1 as MNHNS and CDR2 as SASEGT. CDR3 length equals 14 residues. V gave up 6 bases and J gave up 5 bases, with 14 bases separating them. The CDR3, as DNA: TGTGCCAGCAGACTAGGACACGATGATCAGCCCCAGCATTTT. Translated, it gives CASRLGHDDQPQHF.

The chain employs TRBV7-2 and TRBJ2-4, with D possibly called TRBD1 or TRBD2 (5 bases each). This CDR3 comprises 15 residues. CDR1 SGHTA and CDR2 FQGNSA come from the germline V gene. V was clipped by 4 bases and J by 3 bases, with 13 bases between them. This CDR3 is CASSYPRESKNIQYF. Written as DNA, the CDR3 is TGTGCCAGCAGCTATCCCAGGGAGAGCAAAAACATTCAGTACTTC.

The gene calls are TRBV4-3 and TRBJ2-3; 9 positions agree with TRBD2. The CDR3 runs 15 residues. V lost 3 bases and J lost 7; bases outside the gene matches: 8. Germline lookup yields CDR1 LGHNA and CDR2 YSLEER. DNA of the CDR3: TGCGCCAGCAGCCAGGCTAGCGGGGCCCCGAATACGCAGTATTTT. Amino acids: CASSQASGAPNTQYF.

The rearrangement joins TRBV4-1 to TRBJ2-2; D uncertain. Per the germline V gene, CDR1 is MGHRA and CDR2 is YSYEKL. The CDR3 length is 17 residues. V shed 0 bases and J shed 3 bases, with 14 bases lying between them. In DNA form, the CDR3 reads TGCGCCAGCAGCCAAGATCAAATCTCAATCCACACCGGGGAGCTGTTTTTT. Protein: CASSQDQISIHTGELFF.

This clone was detected a few times. The rearrangement uses TRBV5-1 and TRBJ2-1; 7 bases line up with TRBD1. This CDR3 comprises 15 residues. With V trimmed by 4 bases and J by 3 bases, 7 bases remained unmatched. Per germline, CDR1 SGHRS and CDR2 YFSETQ. CDR3 DNA: TGCGCCAGCAGCATCGTAGGGGGCGTCTACAATGAGCAGTTCTTC. It is translated as CASSIVGGVYNEQFF. Full variable domain (outside the CDR3, taken from reference TRBV5-1 and TRBJ2-1): KAGVTQTPRYLIKTRGQQVTLSCSPISGHRSVSWYQQTPGQGLQFLFEYFSETQRNKGNFPGRFSGRQFSNSRSEMNVSTLELGDSALYLCASSIVGGVYNEQFFGPGTRLTVL.

The chain carries TRBV5-1 and TRBJ2-1; D not resolved. This CDR3 is built from 14 residues. Deletions cut 6 bases from V and 3 bases from J, with 13 bases between. Germline V gene sequence: CDR1 SGHRS, CDR2 YFSETQ. CDR3 sequence: CASTREPFYNEQFF. The CDR3 coding sequence is TGCGCCAGCACCCGAGAGCCGTTCTACAATGAGCAGTTCTTC.